The clone carrying this TCR beta chain was recorded only once. As yet, its antigen is unknown. The V gene's germline CDR1 is SGHRS and CDR2 YFSETQ. J gave up 4 bases and V 4 bases, and 10 bases lay outside the gene matches. This CDR3 is 15 amino acids long. Naive CD8 cells were CD45RO-negative, positively selected for CCR7, excluding terminally differentiated effector memory CD45RA+ cells. Genomic DNA of every subset was divided equally among multiple immunoSEQ plates. Repertoires were generated with immunoSEQ multiplex PCR, while TCRdb's copy carries only in-frame clones and drops some. The profile shows about 1.9 million clones, about 93% of them singletons. The sample belongs to a study of shared clonotypes between healthy human individuals. Study-level findings and limits: Across subsets, estimated richness was generally greater for naive than for memory populations. Clonotypes which were not shared had lower generation probabilities than clonotypes that all four donors shared. Sharing across four donors was highest in naive CD4 (around 5%) and lowest in memory CD8 (around 0.4%).

The sequencing sample was made of naive CD8+ T cells from PBMCs. The sequence was obtained from a man aged 18 to 30 in good health. Some clones in this sample may be carry-over from other donors' samples. The chain combines TRBV5-1 with TRBJ2-7; 8 bases fit TRBD1. CDR3 in DNA: TGCGCCAGCAGCCCCATCGGGACAGGCCTTTACGAGCAGTACTTC. It is translated as CASSPIGTGLYEQYF.